This T cell receptor beta chain was found in a study of read filtering for tumor transcriptome and immune sequencing. The CDR3 has 14 amino acids. V was trimmed by 4 bases and J by 5 bases, leaving 11 bases between them. CDR1 KGHSH and CDR2 LQKENI come from the germline V gene. The library was built from around 380 ng RNA with molecular barcoded adaptors for alpha/delta and beta/gamma chains. TCRdb re-analysed the reads in MiXCR, keeping a single row per CDR3 protein. The data show over 50,000 distinct CDR3 sequences, roughly 18% seen once. The V gene is TRBV18, the J gene TRBJ2-2; D gene unclear. Sequencing was done on a sample of a population of CD138-negative cells sorted from bone marrow. This receptor was taken from a donor older than 35 with multiple myeloma. The CDR3 bases are TGTGCCAGCTCACTTAACAACCCTACCGGGGAGCTGTTTTTT. Its translation: CASSLNNPTGELFF.